This T cell receptor (beta chain) came from a study of CD8 T cell repertoires and HIV-1 epitope variants. Note on this clone: Its target is not known. At one end, the junction sequence differs from germline, possibly due to a read error.

The CDR3 is 15 amino acids. CDR1 is LGHNA, CDR2 YSLEER, per germline. Sequenced by immunoSEQ multiplex PCR; TCRdb stores in-frame clones only, minus some. Here the sample spans about 5,400 clones, around 70% being singletons. The sequence was collected from a male donor with HIV. V is TRBV4-3 and J is TRBJ1-2, with 7 positions matching TRBD1. Sequenced sample: cultured CD8+ T cells derived from PBMCs. The CDR3 region is CASSQDLDRLYDYTF. The CDR3 bases are TGCGCCAGCAGCCAAGATCTGGACAGGCTCTATGACTACACCTTC.